This is a list of T cell receptor beta chains from one sample in a study of blood T cell repertoires in COVID-19. Data came from immunoSEQ multiplex PCR; TCRdb stores just in-frame clones and leaves some out. Of about 400,000 clones listed, 88% are singletons. Material: PBMCs or T cells enriched from blood (not recorded which). These TCRs come from a woman in her twenties or thirties with acute COVID-19. The CDR3 runs from the conserved cysteine through the conserved F or W. Fields, in order: CDR3 DNA, CDR3 protein, clone size, J gene, V gene, D gene. A D gene is named only where the DNA matches it firmly. Not all rows give a size; the values are once, few, many and, for expanded clones, a class.

TGTGCCAGCAGTCTCGGGACTAGCGGATACTACGAGCAGTACTTC,CASSLGTSGYYEQYF,NA,TRBJ2-7,TRBV6-2/TRBV6-3,TRBD2
TGTGCCAGCAGCTTCTACGGACAGCCGAACACCGGGGAGCTGTTTTTT,CASSFYGQPNTGELFF,NA,TRBJ2-2,TRBV9,NA
TGTGCCAGCAGCTTGGGTCCTAATGGCAATCAGCCCCAGCATTTT,CASSLGPNGNQPQHF,NA,TRBJ1-5,TRBV5-6,NA
TGTGCCAGCAGTAGAGCCCCCGGGGAGCTGTTTTTT,CASSRAPGELFF,NA,TRBJ2-2,TRBV6-5,NA
TGCGCCAGCAGCTTGGAGGGGGCCAAAAACATTCAGTACTTC,CASSLEGAKNIQYF,NA,TRBJ2-4,TRBV5-1,NA
TGTGCCAGCAGCTTAGCTAGCGGGGCGATCCAAGAGACCCAGTACTTC,CASSLASGAIQETQYF,NA,TRBJ2-5,TRBV7-6,TRBD2
TGTGCCAGCACCATCGCGGCCTGGGCGGGTAGCAATCAGCCCCAGCATTTT,CASTIAAWAGSNQPQHF,NA,TRBJ1-5,TRBV5-5,NA
TGTGCCAGCAGCTTAGCCGGACAGGTCTATGGCTACACCTTC,CASSLAGQVYGYTF,NA,TRBJ1-2,TRBV7-2,TRBD1
TGTGCCAGCAGCCAAGATCGAACAGGCTTGCCGACTGAAGCTTTCTTT,CASSQDRTGLPTEAFF,NA,TRBJ1-1,TRBV4-2,NA
TGTGCCAGCAGTTACTTAGAGGAGCAGTACTTC,CASSYLEEQYF,NA,TRBJ2-7,TRBV6-5,NA
TGTGCCAGCAGCTGGATCCAAGCTGGGCAGGGTGCGATCACCGGGGAGCTGTTTTTT,CASSWIQAGQGAITGELFF,NA,TRBJ2-2,TRBV6-6,NA
TGCGCCAGCACCCGCTTGGGGGGTAGCACTGAAGCTTTCTTT,CASTRLGGSTEAFF,NA,TRBJ1-1,TRBV5-1,NA
TGTGCCAGCAGCCCCGGGTCAGCCAAAAACATTCAGTACTTC,CASSPGSAKNIQYF,NA,TRBJ2-4,TRBV7-8,NA
TGTGCCAGCAGCCCGGCAACAGGGATCTCTGGAAACACCATATATTTT,CASSPATGISGNTIYF,NA,TRBJ1-3,TRBV4-2,NA
TGTGCCTGGAGTGTAGGGCAGGGGGTAGTGGGAAATTCACCCCTCCACTTT,CAWSVGQGVVGNSPLHF,NA,TRBJ1-6,TRBV30,TRBD1
TGCAGCGTTACTTCTCTAGCGGGGGACTCCTACAATGAGCAGTTCTTC,CSVTSLAGDSYNEQFF,NA,TRBJ2-1,TRBV29-1,TRBD2
TGCGCCAGCAGCCATAGGGACACGGAATACGAGCAGTACTTC,CASSHRDTEYEQYF,NA,TRBJ2-7,TRBV4-1,NA
TGTGCCAGCAGTCCGACAGGGGCGGTGGGCCGCTCTGGGGCCAACGTCCTGACTTTC,CASSPTGAVGRSGANVLTF,NA,TRBJ2-6,TRBV2,TRBD1
TGTGCCAGCACCCGACAGGTGTTGAACACTGAAGCTTTCTTT,CASTRQVLNTEAFF,NA,TRBJ1-1,TRBV2,NA
TGTGCCAGCCGGACCGGGAAAGAGACCCAGTACTTC,CASRTGKETQYF,NA,TRBJ2-5,TRBV28,NA
TGTGCCAGCAGCTTAGAAGACAGGTACAATGAGCAGTTCTTC,CASSLEDRYNEQFF,NA,TRBJ2-1,TRBV7-6,NA
TGTGCCAGTAGTATTCATTTCCAGGGACAGGGGACGAACACCGGGGAGCTGTTTTTT,CASSIHFQGQGTNTGELFF,NA,TRBJ2-2,TRBV19,TRBD1
TGTGCCAGCAGCCTTGGGGACACGGCCCATGAAAAACTGTTTTTT,CASSLGDTAHEKLFF,NA,TRBJ1-4,TRBV9,NA
TGTGCCAGCAGTTTATTTCGGGTGGTTGAAATTTCTCAGCCCCAGCATTTT,CASSLFRVVEISQPQHF,NA,TRBJ1-5,TRBV27,NA
TGTGCCAGCAGTTTAATCTCAGGGCTAGTCTATGGCTACACCTTC,CASSLISGLVYGYTF,NA,TRBJ1-2,TRBV27,NA
TGTGCCAGCAGGGCGGTGGGCTACGAGCAGTACTTC,CASRAVGYEQYF,NA,TRBJ2-7,TRBV2,NA
TGTGCCATCAGTGAGACAGGGGGCGGAATCCGTGGCTACACCTTC,CAISETGGGIRGYTF,NA,TRBJ1-2,TRBV10-3,TRBD1
TGTGCCAGTAGTAGTCAGGGGGGTTTGGGAGAGACCCAGTACTTC,CASSSQGGLGETQYF,NA,TRBJ2-5,TRBV19,NA
TGCGCCAGCAGCTTGACAGGGCCCCTGAACACTGAAGCTTTCTTT,CASSLTGPLNTEAFF,NA,TRBJ1-1,TRBV5-1,NA
TGTGCCAGCTCACCAGGACAGGGGTCCCAGCCCCAGCATTTT,CASSPGQGSQPQHF,NA,TRBJ1-5,TRBV18,TRBD1
TGTGCCAGCAGCCGAAGCCTGGCGGGGGGCAACAATGAGCAGTTCTTC,CASSRSLAGGNNEQFF,NA,TRBJ2-1,TRBV14,TRBD2
TGTGCCAGCAGCCAAGGTATCGGGGGGAGCTCCTACAATGAGCAGTTCTTC,CASSQGIGGSSYNEQFF,NA,TRBJ2-1,TRBV4-2,TRBD2
TGTGCCAGCAGTAAACAGGGAAGCGGTAATTCACCCCTCCACTTT,CASSKQGSGNSPLHF,NA,TRBJ1-6,TRBV6-5,NA
TGTGCCAGCAGTCTAACGCTTCAGCCCCAGCATTTT,CASSLTLQPQHF,NA,TRBJ1-5,TRBV28,NA
TGTGCCAGCAGTGATATCGGCCTAGTGGGTGAGCAGTTCTTC,CASSDIGLVGEQFF,NA,TRBJ2-1,TRBV2,NA
TGCGCCAGCAGCTTGGATCGGGGGGTAAGGGCAGATACGCAGTATTTT,CASSLDRGVRADTQYF,NA,TRBJ2-3,TRBV5-1,TRBD2
TGTGCCAGCAGCCCCGGGGACAGGAGGTATGGCTACACCTTC,CASSPGDRRYGYTF,NA,TRBJ1-2,TRBV7-9,TRBD1
TGTGCCAGTCGTTACTCGGACTATGGCTACACCTTC,CASRYSDYGYTF,NA,TRBJ1-2,TRBV5-6,NA
TGTGCCAGTAGTATAAGCAGGGCCCATCAGCCCCAGCATTTT,CASSISRAHQPQHF,NA,TRBJ1-5,TRBV19,NA
TGTGCCAGCAGCTCAGGGACAGGGGGTGACTACGAGCAGTACTTC,CASSSGTGGDYEQYF,few,TRBJ2-7,TRBV5-8,TRBD1
TGCGCCAGCAGCCCGGGACAGGGGAACGAAAAACTGTTTTTT,CASSPGQGNEKLFF,NA,TRBJ1-4,TRBV5-1,TRBD1
TGTGCCAGCATTCCAGGAGGGGGCCCTGCTCGCACAGATACGCAGTATTTT,CASIPGGGPARTDTQYF,NA,TRBJ2-3,TRBV2,NA
TGTGCCAGCAGTATCGCGTGGATAGCGGGGGGAAATGAGCAGTTCTTC,CASSIAWIAGGNEQFF,NA,TRBJ2-1,TRBV2,TRBD2
TGTGCCAGCACCCGGGGGGCCGGGGAGCTGTTTTTT,CASTRGAGELFF,NA,TRBJ2-2,TRBV7-6,TRBD2
TGTGCCAGCAGCCAATCCCAAGGGGGGGCCTCCTACGAGCAGTACTTC,CASSQSQGGASYEQYF,NA,TRBJ2-7,TRBV4-2,NA
TGTGCCAGCAGTTTAAAGGGGGCGGTCTATGGCTACACCTTC,CASSLKGAVYGYTF,NA,TRBJ1-2,TRBV27,TRBD1
TGTGCCACCAGTGATTTCCCGGGACAGCCCCAGCATTTT,CATSDFPGQPQHF,NA,TRBJ1-5,TRBV24-1,NA
TGTGCCAGCCGACAGGGGGTTGTGACTGAAGCTTTCTTT,CASRQGVVTEAFF,NA,TRBJ1-1,TRBV19,TRBD1
TGTGCCAGCAGCCACGGGCAGGGGGCCGTGGGAAAACTGTTTTTT,CASSHGQGAVGKLFF,NA,TRBJ1-4,TRBV6-5,TRBD1
TGTGCCAGCACCCCCTGGGGGGGGATGAACACTGAAGCTTTCTTT,CASTPWGGMNTEAFF,NA,TRBJ1-1,TRBV7-2,NA
TGTGCCACCAGTGACCCGAGGCGGGAAGTCAATGAGCAGTTCTTC,CATSDPRREVNEQFF,NA,TRBJ2-1,TRBV24-1,NA
TGTGCCAGCAGCCTCACCCCGAACCTCGACAGGGGCGATACGCAGTATTTT,CASSLTPNLDRGDTQYF,few,TRBJ2-3,TRBV7-6,TRBD1
TGTGCCAGTACCAGTGGGATAGGGGCGAGCACTGAAGCTTTCTTT,CASTSGIGASTEAFF,NA,TRBJ1-1,TRBV19,NA
TGTGCCAGCAGCTTACTGGCGACAGGGGAGGGCACTGAAGCTTTCTTT,CASSLLATGEGTEAFF,NA,TRBJ1-1,TRBV7-9,TRBD1